The rows below give T cell receptor beta chains drawn from one sample of a study of long-term antiretroviral therapy in people with HIV. The data were produced by immunoSEQ multiplex PCR, yet TCRdb's version contains in-frame clones alone and is incomplete. This sample carries roughly 25,000 clones, over 80% of them seen once, and the ten largest clones take around 20%. The sample consisted of unsorted PBMCs, taken 0.4 years after starting antiretroviral therapy. These receptors were taken from a man between 45 and 60 years old with HIV. The CDR3 runs from the conserved cysteine through the conserved F or W. Fields, in order: D gene, V gene, clone size, J gene, CDR3 DNA, CDR3 protein. D genes are given only for firm matches. Only some rows state a clone size, as once, few, many or a class for expanded clones.

d_call: .; v_call: TRBV27; clone_size: .; j_call: TRBJ2-7; cdr3_nt: TGTGCCAGCAGCAACCTTCGGGCAGGGTCCCTCTACGAGCAGTACTTC; cdr3_aa: CASSNLRAGSLYEQYF
d_call: .; v_call: TRBV15; clone_size: .; j_call: TRBJ1-5; cdr3_nt: TGTGCCACCAGTGGTCAGCTTAATCAGCCCCAGCATTTT; cdr3_aa: CATSGQLNQPQHF
d_call: .; v_call: TRBV6-5; clone_size: .; j_call: TRBJ2-7; cdr3_nt: TGTGCCAGCGCAGGGGCGGTGAGCTACGAGCAGTACTTC; cdr3_aa: CASAGAVSYEQYF
d_call: .; v_call: TRBV2; clone_size: .; j_call: TRBJ2-5; cdr3_nt: TGTGCCTCAGCGAAGATGTACCAAGAGACCCAGTACTTC; cdr3_aa: CASAKMYQETQYF
d_call: .; v_call: TRBV18; clone_size: .; j_call: TRBJ2-7; cdr3_nt: TGTGCCAGCTCACCGAACGGGGAAGAGGGCGAGCAGTACTTC; cdr3_aa: CASSPNGEEGEQYF
d_call: TRBD1; v_call: TRBV7-8; clone_size: .; j_call: TRBJ1-2; cdr3_nt: TGTGCCAGCAGCTTTCTGGTTCAGGGGGCGTATGGCTACACCTTC; cdr3_aa: CASSFLVQGAYGYTF
d_call: .; v_call: TRBV18; clone_size: .; j_call: TRBJ1-1; cdr3_nt: TGTGCCAGCTCACTTATAAAGGAGAACACTGAAGCTTTCTTT; cdr3_aa: CASSLIKENTEAFF
d_call: .; v_call: TRBV5-4; clone_size: .; j_call: TRBJ2-1; cdr3_nt: TGTGCCAGCAGCCGGAGCAGGGGCCCCTCCTACAATGAGCAGTTCTTC; cdr3_aa: CASSRSRGPSYNEQFF
d_call: .; v_call: TRBV7-9; clone_size: .; j_call: TRBJ1-1; cdr3_nt: TGTGCCAGCTTCTGGGACGGTGTGAACACTGAAGCTTTCTTT; cdr3_aa: CASFWDGVNTEAFF
d_call: TRBD1; v_call: TRBV6-1; clone_size: .; j_call: TRBJ1-2; cdr3_nt: TGTGCCAGCAGCTTTGACAGGGGCCTCTATGGCTACACCTTC; cdr3_aa: CASSFDRGLYGYTF
d_call: .; v_call: TRBV7-6; clone_size: few; j_call: TRBJ1-1; cdr3_nt: TGTGCCAGCAGCTTAACAGGATTTGAAGCTTTCTTT; cdr3_aa: CASSLTGFEAFF
d_call: .; v_call: TRBV28; clone_size: .; j_call: TRBJ1-4; cdr3_nt: TGTGCCAGCAGTTTACCCCCTGAAGGGGCTGATGAAAAACTGTTTTTT; cdr3_aa: CASSLPPEGADEKLFF
d_call: .; v_call: TRBV30; clone_size: .; j_call: TRBJ2-3; cdr3_nt: TGTGCCTGGAGTGTACAGACTTCTACAGATACGCAGTATTTT; cdr3_aa: CAWSVQTSTDTQYF
d_call: .; v_call: TRBV29-1; clone_size: .; j_call: TRBJ2-5; cdr3_nt: TGCAGCGCCCTACAGGGTATTCAAGAGACCCAGTACTTC; cdr3_aa: CSALQGIQETQYF
d_call: TRBD1; v_call: TRBV30; clone_size: .; j_call: TRBJ1-5; cdr3_nt: TGTGCCTGGAGTCAGGGACAGGGCCAGCCCCAGCATTTT; cdr3_aa: CAWSQGQGQPQHF
d_call: .; v_call: TRBV7-6; clone_size: few; j_call: TRBJ2-3; cdr3_nt: TGTGCCAGCAGCTTCCTTGGCCCCTTCGCCTACACAGATACGCAGTATTTT; cdr3_aa: CASSFLGPFAYTDTQYF